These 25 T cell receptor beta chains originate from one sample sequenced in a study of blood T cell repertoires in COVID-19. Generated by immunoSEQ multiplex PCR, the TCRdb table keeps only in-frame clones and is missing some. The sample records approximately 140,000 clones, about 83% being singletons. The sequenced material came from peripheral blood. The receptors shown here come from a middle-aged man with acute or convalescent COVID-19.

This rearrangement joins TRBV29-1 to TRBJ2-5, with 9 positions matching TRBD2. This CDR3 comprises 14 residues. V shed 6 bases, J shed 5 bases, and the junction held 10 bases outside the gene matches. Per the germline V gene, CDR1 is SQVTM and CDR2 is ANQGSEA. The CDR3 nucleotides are TGCAGCGTCATTAGCGGGGGAGGTACGGAGACCCAGTACTTC. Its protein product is CSVISGGGTETQYF.

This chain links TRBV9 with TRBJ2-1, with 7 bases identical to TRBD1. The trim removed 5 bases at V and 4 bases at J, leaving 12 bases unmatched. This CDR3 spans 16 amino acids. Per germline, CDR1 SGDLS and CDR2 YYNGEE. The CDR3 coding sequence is TGTGCCAGCAGTCCGACAGGGAGCCTCTCTTACAATGAGCAGTTCTTC. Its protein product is CASSPTGSLSYNEQFF.

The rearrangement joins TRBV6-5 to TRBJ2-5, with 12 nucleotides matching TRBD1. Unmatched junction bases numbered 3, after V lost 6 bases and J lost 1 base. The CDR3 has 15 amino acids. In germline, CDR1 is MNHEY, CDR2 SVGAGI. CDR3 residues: CASRTGQGAQETQYF. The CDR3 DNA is TGTGCCAGCAGGACGGGACAGGGGGCCCAAGAGACCCAGTACTTC.

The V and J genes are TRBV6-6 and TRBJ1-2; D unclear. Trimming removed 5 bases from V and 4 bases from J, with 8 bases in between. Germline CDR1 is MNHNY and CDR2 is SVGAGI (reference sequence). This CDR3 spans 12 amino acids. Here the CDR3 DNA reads TGTGCCAGCAGTACTCAGGTCTATGGCTACACCTTC. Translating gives CASSTQVYGYTF.

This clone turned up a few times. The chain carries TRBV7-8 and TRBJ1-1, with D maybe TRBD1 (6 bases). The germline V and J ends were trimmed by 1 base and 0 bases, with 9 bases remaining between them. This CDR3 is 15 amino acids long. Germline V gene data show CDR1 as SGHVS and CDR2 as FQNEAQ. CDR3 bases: TGTGCCAGCAGCTTAGGGGGGCAGATGAACACTGAAGCTTTCTTT. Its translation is CASSLGGQMNTEAFF.

DNA for the CDR3: TGTGCCAGTAGTATGGATACTAGCGGGGCAGATACGCAGTATTTT. Amino acid sequence: CASSMDTSGADTQYF. This chain links TRBV19 with TRBJ2-3; 10 bases line up with TRBD2. CDR3 length: 15 amino acids. Trimming removed 3 bases from V and 4 bases from J; junction bases left unmatched: 4. The germline CDR1 and CDR2 sequences are LNHDA and SQIVND (reference sequence). The whole variable domain, filled in from reference TRBV19 and TRBJ2-3, reads DGGITQSPKYLFRKEGQNVTLSCEQNLNHDAMYWYRQDPGQGLRLIYYSQIVNDFQKGDIAEGYSVSREKKESFPLTVTSAQKNPTAFYLCASSMDTSGADTQYFGPGTRLTVL.

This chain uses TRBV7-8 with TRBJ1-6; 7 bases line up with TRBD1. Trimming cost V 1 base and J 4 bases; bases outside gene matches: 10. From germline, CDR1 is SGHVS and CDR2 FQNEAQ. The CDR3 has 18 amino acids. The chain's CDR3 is CASSLDGTAASYNSPLHF. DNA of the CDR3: TGTGCCAGCAGCTTAGACGGGACAGCAGCATCATATAATTCACCCCTCCACTTT.

The CDR3 sequence is CASSDRVAGGRDTQYF. The DNA of the CDR3 is TGTGCCAGCAGTGATCGGGTAGCGGGAGGTAGGGATACGCAGTATTTT. The V and J genes are TRBV6-1 and TRBJ2-3, with 10 bases fitting TRBD2. Per the germline V gene, CDR1 is MNHNS and CDR2 is SASEGT. J lost 6 bases, V lost 3 bases, and 9 bases had no gene match. The CDR3 is made up of 16 amino acids.

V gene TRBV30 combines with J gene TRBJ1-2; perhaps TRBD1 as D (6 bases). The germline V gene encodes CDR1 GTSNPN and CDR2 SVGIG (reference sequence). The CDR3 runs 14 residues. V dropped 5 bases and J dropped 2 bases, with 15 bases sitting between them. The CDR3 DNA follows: TGTGCCTGGGAAAGCCAGGGGCAGAACTATGGCTACACCTTC. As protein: CAWESQGQNYGYTF. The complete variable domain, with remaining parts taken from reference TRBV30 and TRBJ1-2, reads SQTIHQWPATLVQPVGSPLSLECTVEGTSNPNLYWYRQAAGRGLQLLFYSVGIGQISSEVPQNLSASRPQDRQFILSSKKLLLSDSGFYLCAWESQGQNYGYTFGSGTRLTVV.

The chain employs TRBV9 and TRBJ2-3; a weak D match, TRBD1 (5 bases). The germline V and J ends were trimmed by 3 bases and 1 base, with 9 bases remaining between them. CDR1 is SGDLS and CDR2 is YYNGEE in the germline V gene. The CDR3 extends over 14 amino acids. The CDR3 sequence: CASSAATGTDTQYF. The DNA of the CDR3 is TGTGCCAGCAGCGCTGCGACAGGCACAGATACGCAGTATTTT.

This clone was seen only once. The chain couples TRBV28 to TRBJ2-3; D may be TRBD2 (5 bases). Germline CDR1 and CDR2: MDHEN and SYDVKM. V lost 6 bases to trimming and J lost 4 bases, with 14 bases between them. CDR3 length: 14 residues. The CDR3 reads CASSRGLGADTQYF. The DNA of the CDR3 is TGTGCCAGCAGCCGAGGGTTGGGCGCAGATACGCAGTATTTT.

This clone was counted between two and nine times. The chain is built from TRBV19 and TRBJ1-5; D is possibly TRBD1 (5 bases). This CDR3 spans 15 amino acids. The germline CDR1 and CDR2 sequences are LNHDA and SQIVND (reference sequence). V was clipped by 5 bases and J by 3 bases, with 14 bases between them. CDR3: CASSGARVNNQPQHF. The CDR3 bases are TGTGCCAGTAGTGGGGCACGAGTAAACAATCAGCCCCAGCATTTT.

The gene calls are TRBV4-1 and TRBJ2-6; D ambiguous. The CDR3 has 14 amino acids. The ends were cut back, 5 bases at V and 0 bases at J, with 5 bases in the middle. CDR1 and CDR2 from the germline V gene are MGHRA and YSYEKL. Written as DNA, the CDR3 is TGCGCCAGCAGCTCACTCTCTGGGGCCAACGTCCTGACTTTC. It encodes CASSSLSGANVLTF.

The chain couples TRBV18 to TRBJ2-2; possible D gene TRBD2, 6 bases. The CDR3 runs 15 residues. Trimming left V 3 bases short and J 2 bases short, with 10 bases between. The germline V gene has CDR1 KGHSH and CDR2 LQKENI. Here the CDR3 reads CASSPSGPNTGELFF. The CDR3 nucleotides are TGTGCCAGCTCACCTAGCGGACCCAACACCGGGGAGCTGTTTTTT.

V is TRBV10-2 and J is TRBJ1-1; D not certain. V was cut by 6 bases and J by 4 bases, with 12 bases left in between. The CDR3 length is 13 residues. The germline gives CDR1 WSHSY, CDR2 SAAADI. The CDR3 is CASSQQLPTEAFF. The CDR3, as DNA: TGCGCCAGCAGCCAACAGCTTCCCACTGAAGCTTTCTTT.

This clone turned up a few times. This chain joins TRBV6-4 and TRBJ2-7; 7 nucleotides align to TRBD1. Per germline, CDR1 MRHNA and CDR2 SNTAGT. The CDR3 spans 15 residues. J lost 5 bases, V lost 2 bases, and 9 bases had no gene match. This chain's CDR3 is CASSDPRTGTNEQYF. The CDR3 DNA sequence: TGTGCCAGCAGTGACCCCAGGACAGGTACCAACGAGCAGTACTTC.

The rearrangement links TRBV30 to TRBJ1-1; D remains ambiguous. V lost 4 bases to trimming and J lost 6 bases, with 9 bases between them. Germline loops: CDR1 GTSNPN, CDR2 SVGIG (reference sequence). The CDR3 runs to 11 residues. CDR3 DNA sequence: TGTGCCTGGAAAAGTGTAGCTGAAGCTTTCTTT. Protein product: CAWKSVAEAFF.

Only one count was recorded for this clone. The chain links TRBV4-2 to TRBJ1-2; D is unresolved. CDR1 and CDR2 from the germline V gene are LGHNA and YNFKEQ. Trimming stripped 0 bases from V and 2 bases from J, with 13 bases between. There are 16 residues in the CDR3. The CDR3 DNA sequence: TGTGCCAGCAGCCAAGATCATCAGATTTTCAACTATGGCTACACCTTC. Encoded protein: CASSQDHQIFNYGYTF.

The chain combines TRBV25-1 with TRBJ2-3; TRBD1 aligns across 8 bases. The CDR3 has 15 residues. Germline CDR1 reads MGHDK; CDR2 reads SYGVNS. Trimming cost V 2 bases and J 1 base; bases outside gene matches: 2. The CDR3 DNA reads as TGTGCCAGCAGTGAAGGACAGGGTCGCACAGATACGCAGTATTTT. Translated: CASSEGQGRTDTQYF.

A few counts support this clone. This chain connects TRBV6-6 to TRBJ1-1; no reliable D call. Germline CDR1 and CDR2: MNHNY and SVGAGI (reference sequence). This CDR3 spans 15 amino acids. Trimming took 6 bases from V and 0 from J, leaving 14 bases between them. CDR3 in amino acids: CASRPQVKLNTEAFF. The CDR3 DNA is TGTGCCAGCAGGCCACAAGTAAAATTGAACACTGAAGCTTTCTTT.

This CDR3 reads CASSVEVGDRGGGYTF. CDR3 bases: TGTGCCAGCAGCGTAGAGGTTGGGGACAGGGGAGGTGGCTACACCTTC. This chain uses TRBV9 with TRBJ1-2; 10 bases are a match to TRBD1. This CDR3 spans 16 amino acids. Unmatched junction bases numbered 9, after V lost 0 bases and J lost 7 bases. The germline V gene has CDR1 SGDLS and CDR2 YYNGEE.

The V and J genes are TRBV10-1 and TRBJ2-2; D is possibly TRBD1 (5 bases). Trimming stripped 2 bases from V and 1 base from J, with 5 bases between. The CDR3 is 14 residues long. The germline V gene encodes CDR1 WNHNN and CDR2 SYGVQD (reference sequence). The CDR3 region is CASSEGQNTGELFF. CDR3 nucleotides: TGCGCCAGCAGTGAGGGACAGAACACCGGGGAGCTGTTTTTT.

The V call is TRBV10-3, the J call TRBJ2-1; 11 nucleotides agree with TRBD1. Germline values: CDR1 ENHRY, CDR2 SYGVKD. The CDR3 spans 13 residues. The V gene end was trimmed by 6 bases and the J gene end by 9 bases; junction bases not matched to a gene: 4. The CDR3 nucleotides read TGTGCCATCAGAGGACAGGGGGCTCTTGAGCAGTTCTTC. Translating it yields CAIRGQGALEQFF.

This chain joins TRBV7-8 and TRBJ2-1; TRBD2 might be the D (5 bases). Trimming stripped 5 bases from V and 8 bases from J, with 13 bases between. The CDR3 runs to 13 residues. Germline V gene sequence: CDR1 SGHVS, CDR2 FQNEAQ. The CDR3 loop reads CASSRNIGDEQFF. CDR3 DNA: TGTGCCAGCAGCCGAAACATCGGGGATGAGCAGTTCTTC.

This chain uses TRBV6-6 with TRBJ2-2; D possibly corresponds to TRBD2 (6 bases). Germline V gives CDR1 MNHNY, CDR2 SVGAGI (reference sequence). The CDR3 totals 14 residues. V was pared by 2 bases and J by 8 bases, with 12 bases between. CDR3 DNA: TGTGCCAGCAGTTACCTGGAGGGACCAGGGGAGCTGTTTTTT. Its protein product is CASSYLEGPGELFF.